A single sample gave rise to the 15 T cell receptor beta chains below, sequenced in a study of spatial heterogeneity in lung cancer. The time point was: blood at routine non-recurrence follow-up after resection. The authors sequenced whole RNA from tumor, nontumor lung or frozen PBMC without sorting. TCRdb called the 5' RACE reads again in MiXCR, with one record for every CDR3 protein. The sample consists of about 47,000 distinct CDR3 sequences, roughly 7.4% of them appearing once. The input for sequencing was PBMCs, taken at follow-up. The source of these receptors is a female donor with early-stage non-small cell lung cancer.

This clonotype was detected ten times or more. The chain has TRBV24-1 and TRBJ2-2, with 9 bases matching TRBD1. Germline CDR1 and CDR2: KGHDR and SFDVKD. V trimming: 9 bases; J trimming: 5 bases; junction bases outside the gene matches: 6. The CDR3 has 14 residues. The CDR3 region has the DNA TGTGCCACCCAAGGACAGGGGAAAACCGGGGAGCTGTTTTTT. As protein: CATQGQGKTGELFF.

This clonotype occurred a few times. The rearrangement joins TRBV29-1 to TRBJ2-5, with a possible D match to TRBD1 (6 bases). V gave up 1 base and J gave up 1 base, with 13 bases separating them. Per the germline V gene, CDR1 is SQVTM and CDR2 is ANQGSEA. CDR3 size: 15 residues. The CDR3 sequence: CSVEGEQGVQETQYF. The CDR3 DNA reads as TGCAGCGTTGAAGGCGAACAGGGAGTCCAAGAGACCCAGTACTTC.

J is TRBJ1-5 and V is TRBV2, with 8 positions matching TRBD1. The V gene's germline CDR1 is SNHLY and CDR2 FYNNEI. V shed 3 bases, J shed 5 bases, and the junction held 6 bases outside the gene matches. This CDR3 has 15 residues. CDR3 loop: CASSDDRGGDQPQHF. DNA for the CDR3: TGTGCCAGCAGTGACGACAGGGGAGGAGATCAGCCCCAGCATTTT.

The chain joins TRBV6-1 to TRBJ2-3; D uncertain. Germline CDR1 is MNHNS and CDR2 is SASEGT. Trimming removed 6 bases at V and 1 base at J, with 8 bases between. This CDR3 spans 13 amino acids. CDR3 nucleotides: TGTGCCAGCAGGGACCTCCGCACAGATACGCAGTATTTT. It yields the protein CASRDLRTDTQYF.

This clonotype was detected many times. The gene calls are TRBV5-1 and TRBJ1-1; D is undetermined. The V gene lost 1 base and the J gene lost 2 bases, with 15 bases spanning the gap. The CDR3 runs to 16 residues. Germline values: CDR1 SGHRS, CDR2 YFSETQ. The CDR3: CASSLLPVDSNTEAFF. In DNA form, the CDR3 reads TGCGCCAGCAGCTTGCTTCCAGTTGATAGCAACACTGAAGCTTTCTTT.

This clonotype was detected a few times. Germline is not matched at one junction end, which may reflect a read error. The chain is built from TRBV7-9 and TRBJ2-2, with TRBD2 matching over 7 bases. CDR3 size: 17 residues. Germline loops: CDR1 SEHNR, CDR2 FQNEAQ (reference sequence). CDR3 sequence reads: CASSQRGGGSNTEELFF. The CDR3, as DNA: TGTGCCAGCAGCCAACGCGGCGGGGGTTCGAACACCGAGGAGCTGTTTTTT.

This clonotype was detected many times. V usage is TRBV7-9 and J usage is TRBJ1-6, with D unresolved. The CDR3 contains 15 residues. Germline-derived CDR1 and CDR2 are SEHNR and FQNEAQ (reference sequence). V lost 6 bases and J lost 0, with 9 bases in between. CDR3 coding DNA: TGTGCCAGCAGATCAACTAGCTCCTATAATTCACCCCTCCACTTT. Translating it yields CASRSTSSYNSPLHF.

V usage is TRBV20-1 and J usage is TRBJ2-1; 9 positions match TRBD2. J gave up 4 bases and V 6 bases, and 10 bases lay outside the gene matches. Germline CDR1 reads DFQATT; CDR2 reads SNEGSKA (reference sequence). CDR3 length equals 15 residues. Written as DNA, the CDR3 is TGCAGTGCCCAGAAGGCGGGGGGGCTGTACAATGAGCAGTTCTTC. Translated: CSAQKAGGLYNEQFF.

This clonotype was found many times. V usage is TRBV6-6 and J usage is TRBJ2-3; 11 bases align to TRBD2. The V gene end was trimmed by 0 bases and the J gene end by 1 base; junction bases not matched to a gene: 6. The CDR3 extends over 18 amino acids. The germline CDR1 and CDR2 sequences are MNHNY and SVGAGI (reference sequence). CDR3 amino acids: CASSYSGPGLAGTDTQYF. CDR3 nucleotide sequence: TGTGCCAGCAGTTACTCGGGCCCGGGACTAGCGGGCACAGATACGCAGTATTTT.

This clonotype was detected a few times. The V and J genes are TRBV6-5 and TRBJ2-7; TRBD1 matches 7 bases. The V segment lost 2 bases and the J segment 7 bases; nucleotides outside the gene matches: 11. Germline CDR1 reads MNHEY; CDR2 reads SVGAGI. The CDR3 is 15 amino acids. In nucleotides, the CDR3 is TGTGCCAGCAGTTACGGGGGCGGACAGGTGAATGAGCAGTACTTC. Translation: CASSYGGGQVNEQYF.

This clonotype has a count of ten or more. The chain employs TRBV3-1 and TRBJ2-1, with D uncertain. CDR3 length: 11 residues. Trimming took off 3 bases at V and 7 bases at J, with 4 bases between the two ends. Looked up from germline, CDR1 is LGHDT and CDR2 is YNNKEL (reference sequence). This chain's CDR3 is CASSQANEQFF. The CDR3 nucleotides are TGTGCCAGCAGCCAGGCAAATGAGCAGTTCTTC.

CDR3 sequence: CASSVDVSEQFF. CDR3 in DNA: TGTGCCAGCAGCGTAGACGTGTCCGAGCAGTTCTTC. The chain recombines TRBV9 with TRBJ2-1; D remains ambiguous. CDR1 is SGDLS and CDR2 is YYNGEE in the germline V gene. V lost 0 bases to trimming and J lost 10 bases, with 8 bases between them. The CDR3 runs to 12 residues.

The chain is built from TRBV6-1 and TRBJ1-1; D ambiguous. V lost 4 bases and J lost 0, with 9 bases in between. Germline CDR1 is MNHNS and CDR2 is SASEGT. The CDR3 contains 14 residues. The CDR3 region is CASSGRLLNTEAFF. CDR3 bases: TGTGCCAGCAGTGGACGTTTGCTGAACACTGAAGCTTTCTTT.

This clonotype was found a few times. The chain uses TRBV2 and TRBJ1-1; the D is unclear. CDR3 length: 13 residues. Between the trimmed V and J ends, which lost 4 bases and 1 base, there was a span of 7 bases. Germline V gene lookup returns CDR1 SNHLY and CDR2 FYNNEI. In DNA form, the CDR3 reads TGTGCCAGCAGTGGGGAAGGGAACACTGAAGCTTTCTTT. This sequence encodes CASSGEGNTEAFF.

This clonotype was observed at least ten times. CDR3: CAKETQYF. CDR3 nucleotide sequence: TGTGCCAAAGAGACCCAGTACTTC. This rearrangement joins TRBV9 to TRBJ2-5, with D unclear. The V gene lost 9 bases and the J gene lost 3 bases, with 0 bases spanning the gap. The CDR3 sequence is 8 residues long. Germline V gene sequence: CDR1 SGDLS, CDR2 YYNGEE.